This TCR beta chain is from a study of identical twins. MiXCR was run by TCRdb on the 5' RACE reads, yielding one entry per CDR3 protein. Of 1.5 million to 2 million distinct CDR3 sequences listed, roughly 35% are singletons. From germline, CDR1 is SNHLY and CDR2 FYNNEI. The ends were cut back, 7 bases at V and 0 bases at J, with 12 bases in the middle. This CDR3 contains 15 residues. This clonotype was obtained from a newborn girl in good health. The J gene is TRBJ2-2, the V gene TRBV2; tentative D call: TRBD2 (5 bases). The material sequenced was cord blood. Here the CDR3 reads CASNPTGTNTGELFF. The CDR3 nucleotides are TGTGCCAGCAACCCTACCGGGACGAACACCGGGGAGCTGTTTTTT.